The source of this TCR beta chain is a study of CD8+CD57+ T cells in acquired aplastic anemia. About the study: Sorting CD4+ and CD8+ cells gave DNA averaging 3.2 ug. Mean read depth for CD4+ cells from healthy donors was 9 million to 13 million.

The CDR3 has 14 amino acids. Germline-derived CDR1 and CDR2 are SGHTA and FQGTGA. The germline V and J ends were trimmed by 2 bases and 4 bases, with 11 bases remaining between them. Study results and caveats: Patients and controls turned out to have twenty-nine CD8+ CDR3 sequences in common. Controls did not differ significantly from patients in CD8+ Simpson's diversity.

Genomic DNA provided the template from which TCR beta VDJ and CDR3 profiles were obtained. TCRdb ran MiXCR on the reads and lists one entry per CDR3 protein. This repertoire shows about 220,000 distinct CDR3 sequences, roughly 35% found once; its top ten account for roughly 1.1%. Turning to this clonotype: Its matching antigen is unknown.

The J gene is TRBJ1-1, the V gene TRBV7-3, with D unclear. The material sequenced was sorted CD4+, CD8+, or CD8+CD57+ T cells (not recorded which) from PBMCs. The TCR sequence derives from a human donor in good health, serving as a control. CDR3 DNA: TGTGCCAGCAGCTTACAAGGGTTTGGCACTGAAGCTTTCTTT. Protein product: CASSLQGFGTEAFF.